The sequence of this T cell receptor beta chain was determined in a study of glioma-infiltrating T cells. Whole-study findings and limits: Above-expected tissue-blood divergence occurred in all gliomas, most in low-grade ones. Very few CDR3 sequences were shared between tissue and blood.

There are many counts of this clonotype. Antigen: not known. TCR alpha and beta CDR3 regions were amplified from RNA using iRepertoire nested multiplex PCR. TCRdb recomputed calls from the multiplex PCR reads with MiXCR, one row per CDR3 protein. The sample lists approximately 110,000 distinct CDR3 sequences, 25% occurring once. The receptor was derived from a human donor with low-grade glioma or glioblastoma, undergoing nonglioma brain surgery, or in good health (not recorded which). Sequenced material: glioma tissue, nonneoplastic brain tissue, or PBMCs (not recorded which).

The CDR3 DNA reads as TGTGCCAGCAGCACCGGACAGGGACGTAATCAGCCCCAGCATTTT. Translation gives CASSTGQGRNQPQHF. V and J are TRBV5-8 and TRBJ1-5; TRBD1 matches at 8 bases. V dropped 4 bases and J dropped 4; count of bases not matched to a gene: 7. The CDR3 covers 15 residues. Germline V gives CDR1 SGHTS, CDR2 YDEGEE. The full variable domain, rest sourced from reference TRBV5-8 and TRBJ1-5, is EAGVTQSPTHLIKTRGQQATLRCSPISGHTSVYWYQQALGLGLQFLLWYDEGEERNRGNFPPRFSGRQFPNYSSELNVNALELEDSALYLCASSTGQGRNQPQHFGDGTRLSIL.